The TCR beta chain under discussion was sequenced for a study of low-dose radiotherapy and immunotherapy resistance in tumors (dated by TCRdb to the early 2020s). In terms of the full investigation: Cohort 1 received 0.5 Gy per fraction every 2 weeks, with a prescribed total PTV dose of 6.5 Gy. The translational analysis covered eight patients: three from the first dose cohort and the first five from the second dose cohort. Starting on cycle 1 day 1, patients took 300 mg of aspirin by mouth once a day for four cycles. Cyclophosphamide 200 mg/m2 was given intravenously every two weeks, one day before each radiation and immunotherapy administration. Nivolumab was administered intravenously as a 240 mg flat dose every two weeks, and ipilimumab was administered intravenously at 1 mg/kg every six weeks. Randomization of trial participants into treatment groups was not performed. Patients in Cohort 2 were given 1 Gy per fraction every two weeks, for a total of 13 Gy across 26 weeks.

TCRdb shows the sequencer as Illumina HiSeq 2500. To make first-strand cDNA, Superscript III was used along with a set of TRAV- and TRBV-specific primers so that both the TCRalpha and TCRbeta chains were covered. TCRs were amplified with Phusion for 20 to 25 PCR cycles, with a constant-region primer paired with the adapter attached to the V primers. Amplification of the isolated mRNA was done with the MessageAmp II aRNA Amplification Kit, which involved a roughly 16-hour in vitro transcription at 37 degrees C. mRNA for TCR sequencing was isolated with the Dynabeads mRNA DIRECT Purification Kit. Indexed Illumina adapters were added in a second Phusion PCR of approximately 27 cycles, after which AMPure XP beads were used to purify the products. As for how the authors treated the data: Using custom Perl scripts, TCR sequences that encoded the same protein were pooled, out-of-frame sequences were dropped, and the abundance of each clonotype was calculated. TCR sequences supported by only a single read were excluded from analysis. Repertoire metrics included Shannon entropy, Gini index, clonality, richness, and frequency of TCRs shared between repertoires. The raw public reads went through TCRdb reprocessing: fastp at Q25, MiXCR clone calling, in-frame beta chains kept. Each entry merges the rows of one CDR3 protein and shows their most common DNA and genes. TCRdb, not the original authors, processed these V and J calls. This sample lists around 84,000 distinct CDR3 sequences; less than 20% were detected once. The top ten hold about 1.3% of the sample.

This clonotype was counted at least ten times. Its antigen is currently not known. No base-level quality is on record; no much larger clone is a single base apart. Per the publication, the time point label means: after trial treatment. This sample's treatment or condition label indicates: LDRT plus nivolumab, ipilimumab, low-dose cyclophosphamide and aspirin (RACIN trial). The donors took part in RACIN, a single-arm, phase I, dose-escalation trial that combined nivolumab, ipilimumab, aspirin, low-dose cyclophosphamide and low-dose radiotherapy. Patients were eligible if they had advanced solid tumors that were TIL-negative. The CDR3 goes from the cysteine to the phenylalanine over 10 residues. Only the CDR3 portion is preserved as DNA: 30 bases, with reading frame beginning at the first base. The germline V gene specifies SQVTM as CDR1 and ANQGSEA as CDR2. V drops 5 bases and J drops 11 bases, leaving 12 bases in between.

Here the chain combines TRBV29-1 and TRBJ1-2; the D gene is perhaps TRBD1, from 5 matching bases. The sequencing used PBMCs, collected after low-dose radiotherapy plus immunotherapy. This clonotype originated in a male donor with prostate cancer. The CDR3 corresponds to CSVSPEGYTF. Here is the DNA: TGCAGCGTTTCCCCCGAGGGGTACACCTTC.